This T cell receptor (beta chain) appears in the sequencing data of a study of cytomegalovirus exposure and HLA in healthy donors. CDR3 length equals 16 residues. Trimming removed 4 bases from V and 2 bases from J, with 18 bases in between. Germline CDR1 and CDR2: LNHDA and SQIVND (reference sequence). PCR primers comprised 60 Vbeta and 13 Jbeta primers. Method: immunoSEQ multiplex PCR; TCRdb's copy keeps in-frame clones and lacks some. The sample has 75,000 to 85,000 clones, around three quarters seen once. The chain employs TRBV19 and TRBJ2-7, with D hard to call. Sequencing used PBMCs. The clonotype was recovered from a male donor in good health and CMV-seronegative. CDR3 in amino acids: CASSNQAPPATYEQYF. Written as DNA, the CDR3 is TGTGCCAGTAGTAACCAGGCGCCGCCGGCCACCTACGAGCAGTACTTC. Filled out from reference TRBV19 and TRBJ2-7, the complete variable domain reads DGGITQSPKYLFRKEGQNVTLSCEQNLNHDAMYWYRQDPGQGLRLIYYSQIVNDFQKGDIAEGYSVSREKKESFPLTVTSAQKNPTAFYLCASSNQAPPATYEQYFGPGTRLTVT.